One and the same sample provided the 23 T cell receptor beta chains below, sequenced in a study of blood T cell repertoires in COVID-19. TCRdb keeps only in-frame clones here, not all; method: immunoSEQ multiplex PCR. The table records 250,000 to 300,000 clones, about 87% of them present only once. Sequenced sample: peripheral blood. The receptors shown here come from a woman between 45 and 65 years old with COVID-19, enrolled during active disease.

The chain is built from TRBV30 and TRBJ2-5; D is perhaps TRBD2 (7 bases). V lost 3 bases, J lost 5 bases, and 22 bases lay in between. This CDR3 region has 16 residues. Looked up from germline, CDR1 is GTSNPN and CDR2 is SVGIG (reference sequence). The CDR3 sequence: CAWSGGRGRADETQYF. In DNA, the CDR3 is TGTGCCTGGAGCGGAGGGAGGGGGAGGGCCGATGAGACCCAGTACTTC.

CDR3 sequence: CASAYGQSYEQYF. As DNA, the CDR3 is TGTGCCAGCGCGTATGGACAGTCCTACGAGCAGTACTTC. The V gene is TRBV6-5, the J gene TRBJ2-7; tentatively, D is TRBD1 (6 bases). The germline V gene encodes CDR1 MNHEY and CDR2 SVGAGI. The CDR3 extends over 13 amino acids. Between the trimmed V and J ends, which lost 8 bases and 1 base, there was a span of 12 bases.

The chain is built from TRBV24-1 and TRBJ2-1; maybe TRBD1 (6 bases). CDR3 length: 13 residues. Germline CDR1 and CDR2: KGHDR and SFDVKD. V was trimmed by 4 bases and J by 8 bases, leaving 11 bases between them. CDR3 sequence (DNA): TGTGCCACCAGTGAAGCAGGGGAGCATGAGCAGTTCTTC. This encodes CATSEAGEHEQFF.

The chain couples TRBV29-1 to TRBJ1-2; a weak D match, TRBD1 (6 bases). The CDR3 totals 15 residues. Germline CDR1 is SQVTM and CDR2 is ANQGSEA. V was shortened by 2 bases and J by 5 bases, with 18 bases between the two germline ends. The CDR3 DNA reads TGCAGCGTTGAATTCACTACAGGACAGAGTTATGGCTACACCTTC. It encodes CSVEFTTGQSYGYTF.

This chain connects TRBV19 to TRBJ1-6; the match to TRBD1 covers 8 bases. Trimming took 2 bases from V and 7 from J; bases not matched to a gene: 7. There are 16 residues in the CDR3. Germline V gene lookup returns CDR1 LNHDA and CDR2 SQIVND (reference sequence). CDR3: CASSISGDRSNSPLHF. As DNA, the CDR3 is TGTGCCAGTAGTATATCAGGGGACAGGAGCAATTCACCCCTCCACTTT.

CDR3 residues: CASSGEPGTGGTQETQYF. The CDR3 bases are TGTGCCAGCAGTGGCGAACCAGGGACAGGGGGGACACAAGAGACCCAGTACTTC. The chain couples TRBV6-2 or TRBV6-3 to TRBJ2-5; 11 bases align to TRBD1. Losses at the gene ends were 5 bases for V and 2 bases for J; bases not matched to a gene: 13. CDR3 size: 18 residues. The germline V gene encodes CDR1 MNHEY and CDR2 SVGEGT.

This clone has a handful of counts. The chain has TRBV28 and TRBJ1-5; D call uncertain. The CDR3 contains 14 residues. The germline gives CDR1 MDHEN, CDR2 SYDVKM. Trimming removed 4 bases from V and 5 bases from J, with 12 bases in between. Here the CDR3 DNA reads TGTGCCAGCAGTTCGAGGAGGGAGGATCAGCCCCAGCATTTT. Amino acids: CASSSRREDQPQHF.

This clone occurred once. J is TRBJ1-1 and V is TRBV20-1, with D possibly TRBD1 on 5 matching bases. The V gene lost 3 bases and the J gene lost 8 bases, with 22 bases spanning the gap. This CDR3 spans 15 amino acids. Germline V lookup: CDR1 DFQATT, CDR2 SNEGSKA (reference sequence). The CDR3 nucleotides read TGCAGTGCTAGTGCGGCCATCATGGGGCGGTTGGAAGCTTTCTTT. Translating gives CSASAAIMGRLEAFF.

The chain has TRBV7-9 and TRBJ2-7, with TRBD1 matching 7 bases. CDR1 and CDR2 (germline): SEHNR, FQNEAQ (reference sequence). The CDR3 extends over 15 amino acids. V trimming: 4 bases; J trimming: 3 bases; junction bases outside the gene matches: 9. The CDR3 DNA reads TGTGCCAGCAGCTCGTCCGGGACAGATTACTACGAGCAGTACTTC. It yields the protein CASSSSGTDYYEQYF. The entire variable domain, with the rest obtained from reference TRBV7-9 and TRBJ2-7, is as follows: DTGVSQNPRHKITKRGQNVTFRCDPISEHNRLYWYRQTLGQGPEFLTYFQNEAQLEKSRLLSDRFSAERPKGSFSTLEIQRTEQGDSAMYLCASSSSGTDYYEQYFGPGTRLTVT.

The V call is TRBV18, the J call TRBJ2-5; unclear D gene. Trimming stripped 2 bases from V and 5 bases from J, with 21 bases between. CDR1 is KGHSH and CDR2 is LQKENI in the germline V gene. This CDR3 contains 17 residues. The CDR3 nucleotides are TGTGCCAGCTCACCAATCTTCCCTGCCGCGATCGAGGAGACCCAGTACTTC. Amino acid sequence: CASSPIFPAAIEETQYF.

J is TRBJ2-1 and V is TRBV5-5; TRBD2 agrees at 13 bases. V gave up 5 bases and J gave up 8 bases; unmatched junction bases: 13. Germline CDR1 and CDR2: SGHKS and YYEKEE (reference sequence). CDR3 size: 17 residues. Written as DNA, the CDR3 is TGTGCCAGCAGGTACGCAGATGGACTAGCGGGAGTTCATGAGCAGTTCTTC. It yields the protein CASRYADGLAGVHEQFF.

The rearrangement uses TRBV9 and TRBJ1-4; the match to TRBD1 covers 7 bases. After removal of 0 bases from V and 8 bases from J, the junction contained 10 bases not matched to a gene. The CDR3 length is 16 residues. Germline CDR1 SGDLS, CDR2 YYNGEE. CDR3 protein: CASSVGQQGSGEKLFF. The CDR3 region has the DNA TGTGCCAGCAGCGTAGGGCAACAGGGGAGTGGAGAAAAACTGTTTTTT.

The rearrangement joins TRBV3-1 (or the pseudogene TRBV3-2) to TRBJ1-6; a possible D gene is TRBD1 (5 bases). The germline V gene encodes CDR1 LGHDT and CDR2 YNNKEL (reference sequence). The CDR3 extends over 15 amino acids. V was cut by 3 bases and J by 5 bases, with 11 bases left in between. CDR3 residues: CASSHGALDNSPLHF. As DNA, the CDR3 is TGTGCCAGCAGCCATGGGGCCCTGGATAATTCACCCCTCCACTTT.

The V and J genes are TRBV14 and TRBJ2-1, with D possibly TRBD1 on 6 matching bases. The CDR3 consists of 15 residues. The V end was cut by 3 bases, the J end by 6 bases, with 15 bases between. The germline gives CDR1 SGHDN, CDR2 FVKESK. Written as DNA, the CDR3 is TGTGCCAGCAGCCAGGGTACAGGGCGGGTCAATGAGCAGTTCTTC. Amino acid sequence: CASSQGTGRVNEQFF.

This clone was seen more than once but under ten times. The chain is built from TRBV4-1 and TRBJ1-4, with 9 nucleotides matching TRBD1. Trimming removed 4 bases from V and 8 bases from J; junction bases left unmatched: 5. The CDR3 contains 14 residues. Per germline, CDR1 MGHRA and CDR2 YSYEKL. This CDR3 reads CASSLGQGGEKLFF. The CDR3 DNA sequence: TGCGCCAGCAGCCTGGGACAGGGAGGCGAAAAACTGTTTTTT.

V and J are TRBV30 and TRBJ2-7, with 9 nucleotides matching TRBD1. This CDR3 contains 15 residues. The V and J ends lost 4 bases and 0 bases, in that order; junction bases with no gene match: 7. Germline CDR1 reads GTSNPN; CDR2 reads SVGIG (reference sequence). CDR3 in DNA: TGTGCCTGGAAGGGTCCGGGACAGGGCTCCTACGAGCAGTACTTC. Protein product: CAWKGPGQGSYEQYF.

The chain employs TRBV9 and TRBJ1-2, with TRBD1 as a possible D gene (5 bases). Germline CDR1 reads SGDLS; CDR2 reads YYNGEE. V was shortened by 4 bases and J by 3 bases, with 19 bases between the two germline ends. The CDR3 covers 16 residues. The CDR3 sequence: CASSLDQGGWYYGYTF. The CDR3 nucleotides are TGTGCCAGCAGCCTGGACCAGGGAGGGTGGTACTATGGCTACACCTTC.

CDR3 loop: CASSWGDRAPYNEQFF. CDR3 nucleotide sequence: TGTGCCAGCAGCTGGGGGGACAGGGCCCCCTACAATGAGCAGTTCTTC. This sequence joins TRBV5-5 and TRBJ2-1; 9 bases map to TRBD1. Germline-derived CDR1 and CDR2 are SGHKS and YYEKEE (reference sequence). CDR3 length: 16 amino acids. The junction had 6 bases not matched to a gene; V was cut back by 3 bases and J by 2 bases.

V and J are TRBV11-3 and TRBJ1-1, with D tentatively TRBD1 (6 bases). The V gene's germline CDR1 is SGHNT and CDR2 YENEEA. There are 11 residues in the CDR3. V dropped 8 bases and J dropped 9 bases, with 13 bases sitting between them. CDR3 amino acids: CASGGQGKAFF. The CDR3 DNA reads TGTGCCAGCGGTGGGCAGGGGAAAGCTTTCTTT.

Written as DNA, the CDR3 is TGTGCCAGCAGCCTGGGGACAGGGGGACGGTACACTGAAGCTTTCTTT. It yields the protein CASSLGTGGRYTEAFF. The chain uses TRBV5-5 and TRBJ1-1; 11 nucleotides line up with TRBD1. Trimming took 4 bases from V and 3 from J; bases not matched to a gene: 8. The CDR3 loop spans 16 amino acids. CDR1 is SGHKS and CDR2 is YYEKEE in the germline V gene (reference sequence). Filled out from reference TRBV5-5 and TRBJ1-1, the complete variable domain reads DAGVTQSPTHLIKTRGQQVTLRCSPISGHKSVSWYQQVLGQGPQFIFQYYEKEERGRGNFPDRFSARQFPNYSSELNVNALLLGDSALYLCASSLGTGGRYTEAFFGQGTRLTVV.

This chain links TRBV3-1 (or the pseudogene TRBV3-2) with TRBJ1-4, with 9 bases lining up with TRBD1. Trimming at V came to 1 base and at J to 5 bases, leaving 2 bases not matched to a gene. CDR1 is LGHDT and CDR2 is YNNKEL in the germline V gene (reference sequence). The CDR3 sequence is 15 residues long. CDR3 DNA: TGTGCCAGCAGCCAAGGGACAGGGGACAATGAAAAACTGTTTTTT. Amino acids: CASSQGTGDNEKLFF.

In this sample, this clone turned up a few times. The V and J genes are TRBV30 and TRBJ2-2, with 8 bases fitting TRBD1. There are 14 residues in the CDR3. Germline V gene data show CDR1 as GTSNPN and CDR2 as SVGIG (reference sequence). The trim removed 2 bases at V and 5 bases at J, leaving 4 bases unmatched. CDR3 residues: CAWSPGGWTGELFF. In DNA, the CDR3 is TGTGCCTGGAGTCCAGGGGGCTGGACCGGGGAGCTGTTTTTT.

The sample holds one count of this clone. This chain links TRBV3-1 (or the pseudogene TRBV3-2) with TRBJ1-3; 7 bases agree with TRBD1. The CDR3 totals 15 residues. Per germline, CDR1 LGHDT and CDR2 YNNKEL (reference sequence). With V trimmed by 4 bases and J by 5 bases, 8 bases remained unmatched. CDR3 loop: CASSPRDSIRNTIYF. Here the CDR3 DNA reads TGTGCCAGCAGCCCTAGGGACAGCATAAGAAACACCATATATTTT.